This paragraph reports one T cell receptor (beta chain). The CDR3 loop spans 19 amino acids. V lost 5 bases to trimming and J lost 3 bases; unmatched junction nucleotides: 18. Germline assignment: CDR1 LNHDA and CDR2 SQIVND (reference sequence). Sequenced by immunoSEQ multiplex PCR; TCRdb stores in-frame clones only, minus some. The data show roughly 48,000 clones, with 85% to 95% seen just once and 0.25% held by the top ten. This specimen belongs to a study of T cell changes during pregnancy in multiple sclerosis. The chain uses TRBV19 and TRBJ2-1; 8 bases align to TRBD1. The origin of this receptor is a female donor with multiple sclerosis, enrolled in a pregnancy study. The sequenced sample was CD4+ T cells from peripheral blood mononuclear cells, obtained in the third trimester of pregnancy. The CDR3 loop reads CASSGPGQVFSPFYNEQFF. In DNA form, the CDR3 reads TGTGCCAGTAGTGGTCCGGGACAGGTTTTTTCCCCTTTCTACAATGAGCAGTTCTTC.